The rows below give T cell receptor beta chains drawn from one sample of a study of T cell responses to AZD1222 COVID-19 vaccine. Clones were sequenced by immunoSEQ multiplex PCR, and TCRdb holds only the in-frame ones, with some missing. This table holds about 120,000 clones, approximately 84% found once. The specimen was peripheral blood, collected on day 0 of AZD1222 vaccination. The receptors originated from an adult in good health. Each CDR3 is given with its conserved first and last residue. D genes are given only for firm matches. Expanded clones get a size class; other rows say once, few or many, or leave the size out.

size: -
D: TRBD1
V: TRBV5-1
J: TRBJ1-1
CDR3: CASSRQGGNTEAFF
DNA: TGCGCCAGCAGCCGACAGGGTGGGAACACTGAAGCTTTCTTT

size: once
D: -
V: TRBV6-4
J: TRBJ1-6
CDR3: CASRIGTTHSSYNSPLHF
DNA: TGTGCCAGCAGGATCGGGACTACTCATAGCTCCTATAATTCACCCCTCCACTTT

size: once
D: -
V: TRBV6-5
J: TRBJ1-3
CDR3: CASSYSQGPGNTIYF
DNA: TGTGCCAGCAGTTACTCGCAGGGGCCTGGAAACACCATATATTTT

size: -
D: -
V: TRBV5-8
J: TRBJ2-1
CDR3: CASRREGDAYNEQFF
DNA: TGTGCCAGCAGACGAGAGGGGGACGCCTACAATGAGCAGTTCTTC

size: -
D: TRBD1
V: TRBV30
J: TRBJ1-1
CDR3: CAWSPGTGPCFF
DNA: TGTGCCTGGAGCCCAGGGACAGGCCCTTGTTTCTTT

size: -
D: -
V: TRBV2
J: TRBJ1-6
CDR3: CARGTGNNSPLHF
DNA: TGTGCACGGGGGACGGGTAATAATTCACCCCTCCACTTT

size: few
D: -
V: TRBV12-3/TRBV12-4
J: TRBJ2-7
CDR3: CASSLVVYEQYF
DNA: TGTGCCAGCAGTTTGGTAGTATACGAGCAGTACTTC

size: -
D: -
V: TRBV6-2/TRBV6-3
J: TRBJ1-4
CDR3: CASSSYHRDATNEKLFF
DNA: TGTGCCAGCAGTTCCTACCACAGGGATGCAACTAATGAAAAACTGTTTTTT

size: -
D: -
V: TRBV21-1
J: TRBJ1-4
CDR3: CASSNETVPAGWDEKLFF
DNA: TGTGCCAGCAGCAATGAAACCGTCCCGGCAGGGTGGGACGAAAAACTGTTTTTT

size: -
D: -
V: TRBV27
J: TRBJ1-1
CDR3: CASSLPRNTEAFF
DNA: TGTGCCAGCAGTTTACCCCGGAACACTGAAGCTTTCTTT

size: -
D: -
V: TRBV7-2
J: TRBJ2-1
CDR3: CASSLDRANYNEQFF
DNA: TGTGCCAGCAGCTTAGACAGGGCTAACTACAATGAGCAGTTCTTC

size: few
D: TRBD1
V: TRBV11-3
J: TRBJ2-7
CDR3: CASSASGTGNHEQYF
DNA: TGTGCCAGCAGCGCGTCGGGGACAGGGAACCACGAGCAGTACTTC

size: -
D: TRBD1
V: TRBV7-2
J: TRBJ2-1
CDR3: CASSSLQGNEQFF
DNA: TGTGCCAGCAGCTCCTTACAGGGGAATGAGCAGTTCTTC

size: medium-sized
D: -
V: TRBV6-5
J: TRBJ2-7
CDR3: CASSPGTPRDEQYF
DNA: TGTGCCAGCAGCCCAGGGACGCCGAGGGACGAGCAGTACTTC

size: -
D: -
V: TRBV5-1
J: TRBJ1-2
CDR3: CASSLGDGARYGYTF
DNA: TGCGCCAGCAGCTTGGGGGACGGGGCTCGTTATGGCTACACCTTC

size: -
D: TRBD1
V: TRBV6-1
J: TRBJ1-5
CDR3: CASSVPGTGGGNQPQHF
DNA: TGTGCCAGCAGTGTACCCGGGACAGGGGGAGGCAATCAGCCCCAGCATTTT

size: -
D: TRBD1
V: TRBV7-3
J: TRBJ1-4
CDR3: CASSSTGTVGGKLFF
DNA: TGTGCCAGCAGCTCGACTGGGACAGTAGGGGGAAAACTGTTTTTT

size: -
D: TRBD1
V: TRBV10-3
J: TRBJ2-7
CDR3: CAIRGTDGEQYF
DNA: TGTGCCATTAGGGGGACAGACGGCGAGCAGTACTTC

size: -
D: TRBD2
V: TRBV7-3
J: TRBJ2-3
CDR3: CASSPVAGGTDTQYF
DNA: TGTGCCAGCAGCCCCGTTGCGGGAGGCACAGATACGCAGTATTTT

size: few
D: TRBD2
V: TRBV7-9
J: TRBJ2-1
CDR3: CASSFPGASGSNEQFF
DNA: TGTGCCAGCAGCTTCCCTGGGGCTAGCGGGAGTAATGAGCAGTTCTTC

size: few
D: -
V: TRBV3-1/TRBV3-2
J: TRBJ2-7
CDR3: CASSQDTRSSYEQYF
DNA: TGTGCCAGCAGCCAGGATACGAGGAGCTCCTACGAGCAGTACTTC

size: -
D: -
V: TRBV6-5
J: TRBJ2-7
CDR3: CASSYSRTSSYEQYF
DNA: TGTGCCAGCAGTTACTCCCGGACAAGCTCCTACGAGCAGTACTTC

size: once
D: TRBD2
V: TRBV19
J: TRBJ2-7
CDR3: CASSLRSSGRDSYEQYF
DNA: TGTGCCAGTAGTTTGAGGTCTAGCGGGAGGGATTCCTACGAGCAGTACTTC

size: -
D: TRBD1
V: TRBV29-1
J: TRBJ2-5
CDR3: CSGGDRGETQYF
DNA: TGCAGCGGCGGGGACAGGGGAGAGACCCAGTACTTC

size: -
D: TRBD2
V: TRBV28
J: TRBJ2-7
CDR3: CASSAPAGGSYEQYF
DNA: TGTGCCAGCAGCGCTCCAGCGGGGGGATCCTACGAGCAGTACTTC

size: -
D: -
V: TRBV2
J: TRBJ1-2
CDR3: CASRLEQGGRAFRDGNYGYTF
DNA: TGTGCCAGCAGACTCGAGCAAGGGGGAAGGGCATTCCGGGACGGGAACTATGGCTACACCTTC

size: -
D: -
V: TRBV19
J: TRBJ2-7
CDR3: CASSLGANSYEQYF
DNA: TGTGCCAGTAGCCTAGGGGCGAACTCCTACGAGCAGTACTTC

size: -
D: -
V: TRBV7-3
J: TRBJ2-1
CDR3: CASSFPGYNNEQFF
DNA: TGTGCCAGCAGCTTCCCGGGATATAACAATGAGCAGTTCTTC

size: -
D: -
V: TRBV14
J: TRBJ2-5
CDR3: CASSLGLPGTQYF
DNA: TGTGCCAGCAGCCTGGGACTCCCCGGGACCCAGTACTTC

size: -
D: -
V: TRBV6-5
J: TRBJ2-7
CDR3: CASSYGRQEFYEQYF
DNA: TGTGCCAGCAGTTACGGTAGGCAAGAATTCTACGAGCAGTACTTC

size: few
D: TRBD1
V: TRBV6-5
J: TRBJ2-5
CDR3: CASRGQNQETQYF
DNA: TGTGCCAGCAGGGGACAGAACCAAGAGACCCAGTACTTC

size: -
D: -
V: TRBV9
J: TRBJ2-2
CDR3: CASSRSVNTGELFF
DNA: TGTGCCAGCAGCAGGAGTGTGAACACCGGGGAGCTGTTTTTT

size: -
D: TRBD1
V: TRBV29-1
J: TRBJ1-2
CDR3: CSVRWQGDYGYTF
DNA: TGCAGCGTTCGCTGGCAGGGGGACTATGGCTACACCTTC

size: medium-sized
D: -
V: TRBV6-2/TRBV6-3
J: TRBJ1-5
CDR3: CASSYSISNNQPQHF
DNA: TGTGCCAGCAGTTACTCGATAAGCAACAATCAGCCCCAGCATTTT

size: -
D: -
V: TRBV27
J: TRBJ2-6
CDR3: CASSFSGANVLTF
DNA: TGTGCCAGCAGTTTCTCTGGGGCCAACGTCCTGACTTTC

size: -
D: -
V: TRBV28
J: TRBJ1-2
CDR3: CASSLSGYGYTF
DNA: TGTGCCAGCAGTTTGTCGGGGTACGGCTACACCTTC

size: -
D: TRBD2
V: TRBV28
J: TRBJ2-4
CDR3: CASSPTIQRDLDIQYF
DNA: TGTGCCAGCAGCCCCACCATACAGCGGGACTTGGACATTCAGTACTTC

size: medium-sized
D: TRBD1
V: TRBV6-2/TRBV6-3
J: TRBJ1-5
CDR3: CASSQGLLFRDRAQGGNQPQHF
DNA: TGTGCCAGCAGCCAAGGCCTCCTTTTCCGGGACAGGGCTCAAGGGGGCAATCAGCCCCAGCATTTT

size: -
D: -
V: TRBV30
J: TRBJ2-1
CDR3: CAWSPDSYNEQFF
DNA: TGTGCCTGGAGCCCGGACAGCTACAATGAGCAGTTCTTC